Listed here are 5 T cell receptor beta chains from one sample, sequenced in a study of blood T cell repertoires in COVID-19. The data were produced by immunoSEQ multiplex PCR, yet TCRdb's version contains in-frame clones alone and is incomplete. The sample lists a few hundred thousand clones, almost 90% occurring once. Sequencing was carried out using PBMCs or T cells enriched from blood (not recorded which). Receptors originate from a woman aged 18-30 years with acute COVID-19.

The gene calls are TRBV25-1 and TRBJ2-1; maybe TRBD2 (5 bases). V dropped 1 base and J dropped 8 bases, with 18 bases sitting between them. This CDR3 has 16 residues. The germline V gene encodes CDR1 MGHDK and CDR2 SYGVNS. The CDR3 spells CASSESWWENADEQFF. Written as DNA, the CDR3 is TGTGCCAGCAGTGAATCTTGGTGGGAGAACGCGGATGAGCAGTTCTTC. Drawing the rest from reference TRBV25-1 and TRBJ2-1, the complete variable domain is EADIYQTPRYLVIGTGKKITLECSQTMGHDKMYWYQQDPGMELHLIHYSYGVNSTEKGDLSSESTVSRIRTEHFPLTLESARPSHTSQYLCASSESWWENADEQFFGPGTRLTVL.

The chain couples TRBV19 to TRBJ2-1; the match to TRBD1 covers 10 bases. V was pared by 5 bases and J by 14 bases, with 6 bases of the junction left unmatched. CDR1 is LNHDA and CDR2 is SQIVND in the germline V gene (reference sequence). This CDR3 has 12 residues. The CDR3 loop reads CASSYPGTGEFF. For the CDR3, the DNA is TGTGCCAGTAGTTACCCCGGGACAGGGGAGTTCTTC.

As concerns this clone: Because the CDR3's place on the DNA is in doubt, the DNA is left out and the CDR3 is given as listed by TCRdb. The chain uses TRBV21-1 and TRBJ1-4; the D call of TRBD1 is as the table states it, not checked on the DNA. TRBV21-1 is a pseudogene. The CDR3 comprises 16 residues, both ends counted. CDR3 sequence: CASSKVGVGANEKLFF.

This chain uses TRBV5-1 with TRBJ2-3; TRBD1 aligns across 9 bases. Losses at the gene ends were 4 bases for V and 4 bases for J; bases not matched to a gene: 7. Germline CDR1 SGHRS, CDR2 YFSETQ. This CDR3 has 15 residues. For the CDR3, the DNA is TGCGCCAGCAGCCAAGAGGGACAGGGCTCAGATACGCAGTATTTT. Translated: CASSQEGQGSDTQYF.

V and J are TRBV2 and TRBJ1-1, with TRBD1 matching over 10 bases. V gave up 5 bases and J gave up 4 bases; unmatched junction bases: 1. The CDR3 runs to 13 residues. Looked up from germline, CDR1 is SNHLY and CDR2 is FYNNEI. CDR3 nucleotide sequence: TGTGCCAGCAGTCGGACAGGGGGCACTGAAGCTTTCTTT. Encoded protein: CASSRTGGTEAFF.